One and the same sample provided the 11 T cell receptor beta chains below, sequenced in a study of Graves' ophthalmopathy and Graves' hyperthyroidism. The authors amplified TCR beta CDR3 regions, and they did so from RNA transcripts for repertoire sequencing. Second-round multiplex PCR came after first-round RT-PCR with HTBI primers. TCRdb re-derived calls from the multiplex PCR reads in MiXCR, one entry per CDR3 protein. The sample shows approximately 540,000 distinct CDR3 sequences, 39% of them seen only once. What was sequenced was peripheral blood or thyroid tissue (not recorded which). These receptors originate from an adult man with Graves' hyperthyroidism.

The chain uses TRBV12-3 or TRBV12-4 and TRBJ2-3, with 7 bases that match TRBD1. The CDR3 loop spans 16 amino acids. V trimming: 1 base; J trimming: 2 bases; junction bases outside the gene matches: 6. This chain's CDR3 is CASSLGRGGHTDTQYF. The CDR3 DNA reads TGTGCCAGCAGTTTAGGAAGAGGGGGCCACACAGATACGCAGTATTTT.

The table lists this clonotype with many counts. The gene calls are TRBV7-8 and TRBJ1-4; 9 bases are shared with TRBD1. The V gene end was trimmed by 6 bases and the J gene end by 5 bases; junction bases not matched to a gene: 7. Germline V gives CDR1 SGHVS, CDR2 FQNEAQ. CDR3 size: 15 residues. CDR3 in DNA: TGTGCCAGCAGTGAGATCGGGACAGGGAATGAAAAACTGTTTTTT. Protein: CASSEIGTGNEKLFF.

This clonotype was counted a few times. The chain has TRBV5-1 and TRBJ2-5; D is unresolved. Germline CDR1 SGHRS, CDR2 YFSETQ. Trimming removed 0 bases from V and 1 base from J, with 7 bases in between. The length of the CDR3 is 14 residues. The CDR3 sequence is CASSLVLGQETQYF. In DNA form, the CDR3 reads TGCGCCAGCAGCTTGGTTCTCGGCCAAGAGACCCAGTACTTC.

Regarding this clonotype: With a much larger clone just one base away, this may be a read error. The rearrangement links TRBV20-1 to TRBJ1-5; 7 nucleotides align to TRBD1. The CDR3 runs 15 residues. CDR1 is DFQATT, CDR2 SNEGSKA, per germline (reference sequence). Losses at the gene ends were 3 bases for V and 0 bases for J; bases not matched to a gene: 5. The CDR3 sequence: CSASRDSHSNQPQHF. The DNA of the CDR3 is TGCAGTGCTAGCAGGGACAGCCATAGCAATCAGCCCCAGCATTTT.

This clonotype was found many times. The chain links TRBV14 to TRBJ1-1; D gene ambiguous. V shed 0 bases and J shed 5 bases, with 7 bases lying between them. CDR3 length: 13 amino acids. Per germline, CDR1 SGHDN and CDR2 FVKESK. The CDR3 spells CASSQDLMTEAFF. The CDR3 DNA is TGTGCCAGCAGCCAAGATCTGATGACTGAAGCTTTCTTT.

The rearrangement joins TRBV5-5 to TRBJ1-2; TRBD1 is a possible D gene (5 bases). Germline V CDR1 and CDR2: SGHKS, YYEKEE (reference sequence). Trimming left V 1 base short and J 8 bases short, with 15 bases between. The CDR3 covers 14 residues. CDR3 in DNA: TGTGCCAGCAGCTTGCCTTCCGGGGGGGAAGGCTACACCTTC. Its protein is CASSLPSGGEGYTF.

Concerning this clonotype: No conserved phenylalanine or tryptophan ends this CDR3, so it is likely a read error. The chain links TRBV19 to TRBJ1-2; D gene uncertain. Germline V gene sequence: CDR1 LNHDA, CDR2 SQIVND (reference sequence). V dropped 4 bases and J dropped 5 bases, with 8 bases sitting between them. This CDR3 spans 12 amino acids. CDR3 loop: CASSTQRYGYTI. The CDR3 nucleotides read TGTGCCAGTAGTACCCAGAGATATGGCTACACCATC.

This clonotype was recorded at least ten times. The V call is TRBV29-1, the J call TRBJ1-1, with TRBD1 identical over 11 bases. CDR1 and CDR2 from the germline V gene are SQVTM and ANQGSEA. This CDR3 spans 15 amino acids. Trimming took 4 bases from V and 5 from J; bases not matched to a gene: 9. The DNA for the CDR3 is TGCAGCGTTGTCCCGGACAGGGGGCCGGGTACTGAAGCTTTCTTT. Translation: CSVVPDRGPGTEAFF.

This clonotype was counted at least ten times. This chain joins TRBV20-1 and TRBJ2-7, with unresolved D. The CDR3 sequence is 13 residues long. Germline-derived CDR1 and CDR2 are DFQATT and SNEGSKA (reference sequence). V lost 2 bases to trimming and J lost 0 bases, with 8 bases between them. CDR3: CSARIVSSYEQYF. The CDR3 region has the DNA TGCAGTGCTAGAATAGTGAGCTCCTACGAGCAGTACTTC.

The chain recombines TRBV5-1 with TRBJ2-3, with no clear D. Germline V lookup: CDR1 SGHRS, CDR2 YFSETQ. Between the trimmed V and J ends, which lost 0 bases and 0 bases, there was a span of 14 bases. The CDR3 has 17 amino acids. Here the CDR3 DNA reads TGCGCCAGCAGCTTGGCCGGGTTAGGTTCCAGCACAGATACGCAGTATTTT. Its translation is CASSLAGLGSSTDTQYF.

This clonotype was seen a few times. V gene TRBV29-1 combines with J gene TRBJ1-1; no reliable D call. From germline, CDR1 is SQVTM and CDR2 ANQGSEA. Trimming removed 7 bases at V and 0 bases at J, with 18 bases between. The CDR3 is made up of 15 amino acids. CDR3 protein: CSASTVRNMNTEAFF. DNA for the CDR3: TGCAGCGCCTCAACCGTTCGGAACATGAACACTGAAGCTTTCTTT.